This T cell receptor beta chain derives from a study of cytomegalovirus exposure and HLA in healthy donors. It was with 60 Vbeta and 13 Jbeta primers that the PCR ran. The repertoire was sequenced with immunoSEQ multiplex PCR; TCRdb's copy has only in-frame clones and lacks some. The table has approximately 130,000 clones, over 75% seen once. Details on this clone: Its antigen remains unidentified.

There are 17 residues in the CDR3. V gave up 5 bases and J gave up 10 bases; unmatched junction bases: 19. Germline assignment: CDR1 WSHSY and CDR2 SAAADI. Findings and caveats of the study: The productive fraction for most TCR beta V segments was about 90% or about 30% in an earlier analysis. An ancestry cluster, one associated with Asian ancestry, reportedly showed fewer N-insertions than the approximately 660-donor mean in a later analysis.

The specimen sequenced was PBMCs. The clonotype was recovered from a man aged 50-60 years in good health and CMV-seronegative. V is TRBV10-2 and J is TRBJ1-4; 7 bases map to TRBD1. The CDR3 here is CASSKPPGTVLSGKLFF. In nucleotides, the CDR3 is TGCGCCAGCAGTAAGCCCCCCGGGACAGTCCTATCTGGAAAACTGTTTTTT.